Listed here are 22 T cell receptor beta chains from one sample, sequenced in a study of read filtering for tumor transcriptome and immune sequencing. Molecular barcoded adaptors covering alpha/delta and beta/gamma chains were used on approximately 440 ng RNA. TCRdb reanalysed the reads using MiXCR and keeps one entry per CDR3 protein. The sample records about 39,000 distinct CDR3 sequences, approximately 14% being singletons. Sequencing was performed on a population of CD138-negative cells sorted from bone marrow. These receptors all come from a donor at least 40 years old with multiple myeloma.

This clonotype showed up just a few times. This chain links TRBV6-5 with TRBJ2-7, with D possibly TRBD2 on 5 matching bases. Germline V gene data show CDR1 as MNHEY and CDR2 as SVGAGI. V lost 2 bases and J lost 7, with 15 bases in between. This CDR3 region has 14 residues. The CDR3 region has the DNA TGTGCCAGCAGTTACAGGGCGCCTCCGGGGGAGCAGTACTTC. This codes for CASSYRAPPGEQYF.

This clonotype was picked up a small number of times. V usage is TRBV6-5 and J usage is TRBJ2-7; TRBD1 might be the D (6 bases). V lost 2 bases, J lost 5 bases, and 22 bases lay in between. Germline CDR1 is MNHEY and CDR2 is SVGAGI. The CDR3 sequence is 17 residues long. CDR3 in DNA: TGTGCCAGCAGTTACAGCGGCAGGGGTTTGGCGCGGGACGAGCAGTACTTC. Translation: CASSYSGRGLARDEQYF.

The gene calls are TRBV6-2 or TRBV6-3 and TRBJ2-1; a weak D match, TRBD2 (6 bases). CDR1 is MNHEY, CDR2 SVGEGT, per germline. The V gene lost 6 bases and the J gene lost 9 bases, with 9 bases spanning the gap. The length of the CDR3 is 11 residues. The CDR3: CASSGTFEQFF. The CDR3 DNA follows: TGTGCCAGCAGCGGGACTTTTGAGCAGTTCTTC.

The chain recombines TRBV7-8 with TRBJ1-1, with D unclear. The CDR3 contains 14 residues. V gave up 1 base and J gave up 6 bases, with 12 bases separating them. Germline CDR1 SGHVS, CDR2 FQNEAQ. The CDR3 loop reads CASSLVGALAEAFF. The CDR3, as DNA: TGTGCCAGCAGCTTAGTTGGAGCTCTGGCTGAAGCTTTCTTT.

At least ten counts were recorded for this clonotype. This sequence joins TRBV6-6 and TRBJ2-5; TRBD1 matches 10 bases. J lost 8 bases, V lost 2 bases, and 8 bases had no gene match. The CDR3 length is 15 residues. Germline V gene sequence: CDR1 MNHNY, CDR2 SVGAGI (reference sequence). CDR3 bases: TGTGCCAGCAGTTACGAAGCCGGGACAGGGGAAACCCAGTACTTC. As protein: CASSYEAGTGETQYF.

Ten or more counts support this clonotype. V usage is TRBV6-6 and J usage is TRBJ1-4; a weak D match, TRBD1 (5 bases). The CDR3 runs 16 residues. Trimming stripped 0 bases from V and 8 bases from J, with 16 bases between. Germline V gene sequence: CDR1 MNHNY, CDR2 SVGAGI (reference sequence). The chain's CDR3 is CASSYSGAVRGEKLFF. The CDR3 nucleotides read TGTGCCAGCAGTTACTCCGGGGCAGTGCGTGGCGAAAAACTGTTTTTT.

This clonotype was counted ten times or more. This chain uses TRBV20-1 with TRBJ2-2; possible D gene TRBD2, 7 bases. CDR3 size: 15 residues. V dropped 0 bases and J dropped 5 bases, with 13 bases sitting between them. The germline CDR1 and CDR2 sequences are DFQATT and SNEGSKA (reference sequence). The CDR3 is CSARDRRGRTGELFF. Here the CDR3 DNA reads TGCAGTGCTAGAGATAGGCGGGGGCGGACCGGGGAGCTGTTTTTT.

This clonotype was seen at least ten times. V and J are TRBV12-3 or TRBV12-4 and TRBJ1-1; possibly TRBD1 for D (6 bases). The CDR3 extends over 19 amino acids. Trimming took 2 bases from V and 1 from J, leaving 23 bases between them. The CDR3 bases are TGTGCCAGCAGTTTAAGTTCGGGGGGCTTGTTTACTACGAACACTGAAGCTTTCTTT. This encodes CASSLSSGGLFTTNTEAFF.

This clonotype was seen many times. V usage is TRBV12-3 or TRBV12-4 and J usage is TRBJ1-1; D call uncertain. V gave up 3 bases and J gave up 8 bases, with 13 bases separating them. This CDR3 comprises 13 residues. The CDR3, as DNA: TGTGCCAGCAGTTTCCTGGGGAGGGTGGAAGCTTTCTTT. Residues: CASSFLGRVEAFF.

With respect to this clonotype: This could be a read error, since a much larger clone is one nucleotide away. The conserved closing phenylalanine or tryptophan is absent in this CDR3, likely reflecting a read error. This chain links TRBV9 with TRBJ1-3; D gene uncertain. CDR1 is SGDLS, CDR2 YYNGEE, per germline. The length of the CDR3 is 16 residues. Between the trimmed V and J ends, which lost 0 bases and 2 bases, there was a span of 12 bases. This CDR3 reads CASSVDGRPTGNTIYS. The CDR3 DNA is TGTGCCAGCAGCGTAGACGGGCGCCCAACTGGAAACACCATATATTCT.

This clonotype was counted at least ten times. The rearrangement links TRBV5-1 to TRBJ2-7, with D perhaps matching TRBD1 or TRBD2 (5 bases each). Germline CDR1 and CDR2: SGHRS and YFSETQ. The V gene lost 0 bases and the J gene lost 3 bases, with 10 bases spanning the gap. CDR3 length equals 14 residues. CDR3: CASSLAGADYEQYF. In DNA form, the CDR3 reads TGCGCCAGCAGCTTGGCCGGGGCTGACTACGAGCAGTACTTC.

Comment on this clonotype: The conserved closing phenylalanine or tryptophan is absent in this CDR3, likely reflecting a read error. The rearrangement uses TRBV5-1 and TRBJ2-1; D is possibly TRBD1 (6 bases). Germline values: CDR1 SGHRS, CDR2 YFSETQ. This CDR3 is built from 16 residues. Trimming pared 1 base from V and 8 bases from J, leaving 19 bases between. CDR3 bases: TGCGCCAGCAGCTTGATGGGGGCGATAAACAACGATGAGCAGTTCCTC. It encodes CASSLMGAINNDEQFL.

This clonotype was counted ten times or more. The chain links TRBV20-1 to TRBJ2-3; unclear D gene. The germline V and J ends were trimmed by 3 bases and 0 bases, with 7 bases remaining between them. The germline V gene encodes CDR1 DFQATT and CDR2 SNEGSKA (reference sequence). CDR3 size: 13 residues. The CDR3 DNA sequence: TGCAGTGCTAGCGGGTCGAGCACAGATACGCAGTATTTT. It translates to CSASGSSTDTQYF.

Ten or more counts support this clonotype. This chain links TRBV2 with TRBJ2-1; 11 nucleotides align to TRBD2. J was trimmed by 3 bases and V by 4 bases; bases with no gene match: 5. CDR1 and CDR2 (germline): SNHLY, FYNNEI. The CDR3 extends over 16 amino acids. The CDR3 spells CASSGWTSGFYNEQFF. DNA for the CDR3: TGTGCCAGCAGTGGATGGACTAGCGGGTTCTACAATGAGCAGTTCTTC.

This clonotype appeared once. Only one base separates this from a far larger clonotype, so it likely reflects a read error. V is TRBV7-3 and J is TRBJ2-1, with D possibly matching TRBD1 (6 bases). Looked up from germline, CDR1 is SGHTA and CDR2 is FQGTGA. This CDR3 spans 15 amino acids. The CDR3 DNA is TGTGCCAGCAGCTTTCAGGGGTCTTTCTACAATGAGCAGCTCTTC. It translates to CASSFQGSFYNEQLF. Using reference TRBV7-3 and TRBJ2-1 for the parts outside the CDR3, the full variable domain is GAGVSQTPSNKVTEKGKYVELRCDPISGHTALYWYRQSLGQGPEFLIYFQGTGAADDSGLPNDRFFAVRPEGSVSTLKIQRTERGDSAVYLCASSFQGSFYNEQLFGPGTRLTVL.

A note on this clonotype: No conserved phenylalanine or tryptophan ends this CDR3, so it is likely a read error. The gene calls are TRBV20-1 and TRBJ2-5, with D possibly TRBD2 on 6 matching bases. The germline V and J ends were trimmed by 3 bases and 4 bases, with 18 bases remaining between them. CDR3 size: 15 residues. From germline, CDR1 is DFQATT and CDR2 SNEGSKA (reference sequence). CDR3 amino acids: CSARKEPGDSETQYL. Written as DNA, the CDR3 is TGCAGTGCTAGGAAGGAGCCGGGAGATTCAGAGACCCAGTACCTT.

This clonotype was counted many times. This rearrangement joins TRBV28 to TRBJ1-4; D is unresolved. CDR3 length equals 14 residues. Germline V lookup: CDR1 MDHEN, CDR2 SYDVKM. V dropped 8 bases and J dropped 10 bases, with 20 bases sitting between them. The CDR3 spells CASRRQAVRGKLFF. DNA for the CDR3: TGTGCCAGCCGCCGACAAGCCGTCCGCGGAAAACTGTTTTTT.

Of note for this clonotype: This could be a read error, since a much larger clone is one nucleotide away. The V gene is TRBV5-5, the J gene TRBJ2-2; D remains ambiguous. Germline CDR1 is SGHKS and CDR2 is YYEKEE (reference sequence). CDR3 length equals 13 residues. Trimming shortened V by 3 bases and J by 3 bases, and 6 bases separated the two germline ends. The CDR3 region has the DNA TGTGCCAGCAGCTCTTTTCACACCGGGGAGCTGTTTTTT. Translated, it gives CASSSFHTGELFF.

In its sample, this clonotype was seen a few times. The chain joins TRBV11-3 to TRBJ1-1; the match to TRBD1 covers 8 bases. Per the germline V gene, CDR1 is SGHNT and CDR2 is YENEEA. The junction had 9 bases not matched to a gene; V was cut back by 7 bases and J by 5 bases. The CDR3 has 14 amino acids. As DNA, the CDR3 is TGTGCCAGCACCTGGACAGGGACTGGGACTGAAGCTTTCTTT. It is translated as CASTWTGTGTEAFF. Supplemented by reference TRBV11-3 and TRBJ1-1, the full variable domain reads EAGVVQSPRYKIIEKKQPVAFWCNPISGHNTLYWYLQNLGQGPELLIRYENEEAVDDSQLPKDRFSAERLKGVDSTLKIQPAELGDSAVYLCASTWTGTGTEAFFGQGTRLTVV.

In its sample, this clonotype was seen a few times. A much larger clonotype is one base distant, so this may be a read error. The rearrangement links TRBV5-1 to TRBJ2-1; D perhaps matches TRBD1 (7 bases). The length of the CDR3 is 16 residues. V lost 0 bases and J lost 7, with 17 bases in between. Per the germline V gene, CDR1 is SGHRS and CDR2 is YFSETQ. For the CDR3, the DNA is TGCGCCAGCAGCTTGGCCTACCGACAGGGAGGTAATGAGCAGTTCTTC. This encodes CASSLAYRQGGNEQFF.

About this clonotype itself: A much larger clone differs from this one at a single base, so this may be a read error. The chain joins TRBV9 to TRBJ1-1, with a tentative D call TRBD1 (6 bases). The germline gives CDR1 SGDLS, CDR2 YYNGEE. The CDR3 contains 15 residues. This chain's CDR3 is CTSSVDARGYREAFF. CDR3 bases: TGTACCAGCAGCGTAGATGCCAGGGGTTATAGGGAAGCTTTCTTT.

This clonotype was seen many times. The J gene is TRBJ2-1, the V gene TRBV28, with 12 bases fitting TRBD2. V was pared by 5 bases and J by 5 bases, with 1 base of the junction left unmatched. Germline CDR1 MDHEN, CDR2 SYDVKM. This CDR3 has 14 residues. DNA of the CDR3: TGTGCCAGCAGTCGACTAGCGGGGGACAATGAGCAGTTCTTC. Its translation: CASSRLAGDNEQFF.